This T cell receptor (beta chain) originates from a study of identical twins. The V gene's germline CDR1 is DFQATT and CDR2 SNEGSKA (reference sequence). The V and J ends lost 3 bases and 4 bases, in that order; junction bases with no gene match: 13. The CDR3 has 16 residues. Notes on the study in general: A partial confounding effect on zero-insertion analyses could come from invariant MAIT and iNKT cells.

Each CDR3 protein is one row after TCRdb ran MiXCR on the 5' RACE reads. Here the sample spans about 470,000 distinct CDR3 sequences, roughly 24% being singletons. This clonotype was seen only a few times. Its antigen is unidentified. This sample was shared with a second study, whose subject was T cells expressing NK-cell markers. That source adds: Within several experiments, an anti-gamma-delta TCR antibody kept the sorting limited to alpha-beta TCR T cells. There were four donors in whom these clonotypes also led the CD3+CD56-NKG2C+ fraction.

The chain carries TRBV20-1 and TRBJ1-1, with TRBD1 identical over 8 bases. The receptor comes from a young woman in good health. Sequencing was done on a sample of CD4+ T cells sorted from blood. The CDR3 nucleotides read TGCAGTGCTAGCCCAATTGACAGGGGTCGTCGCACTGAAGCTTTCTTT. This gives the protein CSASPIDRGRRTEAFF.